The 18 T cell receptor beta chains in this list originate from one sample, sequenced in a study of CD8 T cells in ankylosing spondylitis. TCRdb independently ran MiXCR on the 5' RACE reads; one entry per CDR3 protein. Of about 340,000 distinct CDR3 sequences in the sample, roughly 14% were seen once. Sequenced input: blood, either unsorted or a sorted T cell fraction (not recorded which). All receptors derive from a male donor with ankylosing spondylitis or in good health (not recorded which).

The sample holds a few counts of this clonotype. The CDR3 nucleotides are TGTGCCAGCAGCAGGAACGACTATGGCTACACCTTC. Its protein product is CASSRNDYGYTF. This rearrangement joins TRBV6-5 to TRBJ1-2; D gene ambiguous. Trimming removed 6 bases at V and 3 bases at J, with 8 bases between. Germline V gene lookup returns CDR1 MNHEY and CDR2 SVGAGI. The CDR3 sequence is 12 residues long.

The chain is built from TRBV6-1 and TRBJ1-1; possibly TRBD1 for D (5 bases). The V and J ends lost 5 bases and 3 bases respectively, with 16 bases between them. The germline V gene has CDR1 MNHNS and CDR2 SASEGT. The CDR3 loop spans 15 amino acids. The CDR3 spells CASSPSQGSYTEAFF. CDR3 DNA: TGTGCCAGCAGTCCCAGTCAGGGTAGTTACACTGAAGCTTTCTTT.

Many counts were recorded for this clonotype. This rearrangement joins TRBV12-3 or TRBV12-4 to TRBJ1-5; D is undetermined. The length of the CDR3 is 14 residues. V was shortened by 0 bases and J by 4 bases, with 7 bases between the two germline ends. The CDR3: CASSLAVGNQPQHF. CDR3 DNA sequence: TGTGCCAGCAGTTTAGCGGTTGGGAATCAGCCCCAGCATTTT.

This clonotype was detected only a few times. This rearrangement joins TRBV6-6 to TRBJ1-5; D gene ambiguous. V lost 4 bases and J lost 3, with 4 bases in between. This CDR3 spans 12 amino acids. The germline V gene has CDR1 MNHNY and CDR2 SVGAGI (reference sequence). The CDR3 DNA sequence: TGTGCCAGCAGTTCGACCAATCAGCCCCAGCATTTT. This encodes CASSSTNQPQHF.

The V gene is TRBV3-1, the J gene TRBJ2-6, with D unclear. CDR1 LGHDT and CDR2 YNNKEL come from the germline V gene (reference sequence). This CDR3 has 14 amino acids. The V end was cut by 3 bases, the J end by 4 bases, with 7 bases between. The CDR3 coding sequence is TGTGCCAGCAGCCACGTTGGGGGGGCCAACGTCCTGACTTTC. Its protein product is CASSHVGGANVLTF.

This chain links TRBV20-1 with TRBJ1-5; TRBD1 agrees at 10 bases. The germline V gene encodes CDR1 DFQATT and CDR2 SNEGSKA (reference sequence). This CDR3 region has 16 residues. V trimming: 6 bases; J trimming: 0 bases; junction bases outside the gene matches: 8. In DNA, the CDR3 is TGCAGTGCGGGTAGACAGGGGGCAAATAGCAATCAGCCCCAGCATTTT. Translating gives CSAGRQGANSNQPQHF.

This clonotype was counted a few times. The chain couples TRBV24-1 to TRBJ2-3; D may be TRBD2 (6 bases). Germline-derived CDR1 and CDR2 are KGHDR and SFDVKD. The V gene lost 3 bases and the J gene lost 0 bases, with 12 bases spanning the gap. This CDR3 comprises 16 residues. The CDR3 DNA is TGTGCCACCAGTGATCCTGGCGGGAATAGCACAGATACGCAGTATTTT. Translation gives CATSDPGGNSTDTQYF.

This clonotype has more than one count but fewer than ten. The chain's CDR3 is CASSRNRGSMEGYTF. Written as DNA, the CDR3 is TGCGCCAGCAGCCGGAACAGGGGATCTATGGAGGGCTACACCTTC. V gene TRBV5-1 combines with J gene TRBJ1-2; 7 bases line up with TRBD1. This CDR3 has 15 amino acids. V lost 4 bases to trimming and J lost 8 bases; unmatched junction nucleotides: 14. The germline V gene encodes CDR1 SGHRS and CDR2 YFSETQ.

Only a few counts were recorded for this clonotype. The V gene is TRBV4-2, the J gene TRBJ2-3, with TRBD2 matching over 12 bases. Unmatched junction bases numbered 3, after V lost 2 bases and J lost 3 bases. This CDR3 is built from 16 residues. Germline CDR1 and CDR2: LGHNA and YNFKEQ. CDR3 coding DNA: TGTGCCAGCAGCCAAACCACTAGCGGGAGGACAGATACGCAGTATTTT. Translation: CASSQTTSGRTDTQYF.

This clonotype was seen a handful of times. The chain couples TRBV29-1 to TRBJ2-7; 7 bases match TRBD2. J gave up 0 bases and V 6 bases, and 8 bases lay outside the gene matches. Looked up from germline, CDR1 is SQVTM and CDR2 is ANQGSEA. The CDR3 is 14 residues long. The CDR3 spells CSVSGEGPSYEQYF. CDR3 coding DNA: TGCAGCGTATCGGGGGAGGGACCCTCCTACGAGCAGTACTTC.

The genes are TRBV2 and TRBJ2-4, with TRBD1 matching 7 bases. This CDR3 region has 16 residues. Germline trimming cut 4 bases from V and 0 bases from J; bases unmatched to any gene: 6. The germline gives CDR1 SNHLY, CDR2 FYNNEI. The CDR3 region is CASSGDRELAKNIQYF. The CDR3 nucleotides read TGTGCCAGCAGTGGAGACAGGGAATTAGCCAAAAACATTCAGTACTTC.

The chain employs TRBV18 and TRBJ2-4; TRBD2 agrees at 7 bases. CDR1 is KGHSH and CDR2 is LQKENI in the germline V gene. Trimming cost V 3 bases and J 8 bases; bases outside gene matches: 7. The CDR3 sequence is 14 residues long. The CDR3 nucleotides are TGTGCCAGCTCACCGAACACCCGGGAGGACATTCAGTACTTC. It specifies CASSPNTREDIQYF.

This clonotype has just a few counts. The rearrangement joins TRBV18 to TRBJ1-4, with a weak D call TRBD1 (5 bases). CDR1 and CDR2 (germline): KGHSH, LQKENI. CDR3 length: 16 residues. V shed 4 bases and J shed 0 bases, with 12 bases lying between them. The CDR3 loop is CASSLTGPSTNEKLFF. DNA for the CDR3: TGTGCCAGCTCACTAACAGGACCTTCAACTAATGAAAAACTGTTTTTT.

This clonotype turned up a few times. The chain links TRBV20-1 to TRBJ2-7, with no clear D. Deletions cut 6 bases from V and 3 bases from J, with 15 bases between. CDR1 DFQATT and CDR2 SNEGSKA come from the germline V gene (reference sequence). This CDR3 contains 13 residues. The CDR3 here is CSAMGHEDYEQYF. CDR3 nucleotide sequence: TGCAGTGCCATGGGCCACGAGGACTACGAGCAGTACTTC.

This clonotype was counted between two and nine times. The chain recombines TRBV5-1 with TRBJ2-7; 7 nucleotides align to TRBD2. The V and J ends lost 6 bases and 3 bases, in that order; junction bases with no gene match: 12. The germline V gene has CDR1 SGHRS and CDR2 YFSETQ. There are 15 residues in the CDR3. The CDR3 bases are TGCGCCAGCAAGGTTATGAGCGGGGAATTCTACGAGCAGTACTTC. Amino acid sequence: CASKVMSGEFYEQYF.

This clonotype has ten or more counts. This chain connects TRBV12-3 or TRBV12-4 to TRBJ1-1; 7 bases are shared with TRBD1. The CDR3 has 14 amino acids. V trimming: 7 bases; J trimming: 5 bases; junction bases outside the gene matches: 10. The CDR3 DNA reads as TGTGCCAGCAAACAGAGGGGGCGGGAGACTGAAGCTTTCTTT. Protein product: CASKQRGRETEAFF.

This sequence joins TRBV4-1 and TRBJ2-5; possible D gene TRBD2, 6 bases. The CDR3 totals 16 residues. V gave up 3 bases and J gave up 6 bases, with 20 bases separating them. The germline V gene has CDR1 MGHRA and CDR2 YSYEKL. CDR3 in amino acids: CASSQGGGIGEKTQYF. The CDR3 DNA reads TGCGCCAGCAGCCAGGGAGGCGGGATCGGTGAGAAGACCCAGTACTTC.

This clonotype was recorded many times. The rearrangement joins TRBV5-1 to TRBJ1-1, with D possibly being TRBD1 (5 bases). The CDR3 length is 12 residues. V shed 4 bases and J shed 6 bases, with 10 bases lying between them. The germline CDR1 and CDR2 sequences are SGHRS and YFSETQ. The CDR3 nucleotides read TGCGCCAGCAGCCCTGGGGCCTCTGAAGCTTTCTTT. Its translation is CASSPGASEAFF.